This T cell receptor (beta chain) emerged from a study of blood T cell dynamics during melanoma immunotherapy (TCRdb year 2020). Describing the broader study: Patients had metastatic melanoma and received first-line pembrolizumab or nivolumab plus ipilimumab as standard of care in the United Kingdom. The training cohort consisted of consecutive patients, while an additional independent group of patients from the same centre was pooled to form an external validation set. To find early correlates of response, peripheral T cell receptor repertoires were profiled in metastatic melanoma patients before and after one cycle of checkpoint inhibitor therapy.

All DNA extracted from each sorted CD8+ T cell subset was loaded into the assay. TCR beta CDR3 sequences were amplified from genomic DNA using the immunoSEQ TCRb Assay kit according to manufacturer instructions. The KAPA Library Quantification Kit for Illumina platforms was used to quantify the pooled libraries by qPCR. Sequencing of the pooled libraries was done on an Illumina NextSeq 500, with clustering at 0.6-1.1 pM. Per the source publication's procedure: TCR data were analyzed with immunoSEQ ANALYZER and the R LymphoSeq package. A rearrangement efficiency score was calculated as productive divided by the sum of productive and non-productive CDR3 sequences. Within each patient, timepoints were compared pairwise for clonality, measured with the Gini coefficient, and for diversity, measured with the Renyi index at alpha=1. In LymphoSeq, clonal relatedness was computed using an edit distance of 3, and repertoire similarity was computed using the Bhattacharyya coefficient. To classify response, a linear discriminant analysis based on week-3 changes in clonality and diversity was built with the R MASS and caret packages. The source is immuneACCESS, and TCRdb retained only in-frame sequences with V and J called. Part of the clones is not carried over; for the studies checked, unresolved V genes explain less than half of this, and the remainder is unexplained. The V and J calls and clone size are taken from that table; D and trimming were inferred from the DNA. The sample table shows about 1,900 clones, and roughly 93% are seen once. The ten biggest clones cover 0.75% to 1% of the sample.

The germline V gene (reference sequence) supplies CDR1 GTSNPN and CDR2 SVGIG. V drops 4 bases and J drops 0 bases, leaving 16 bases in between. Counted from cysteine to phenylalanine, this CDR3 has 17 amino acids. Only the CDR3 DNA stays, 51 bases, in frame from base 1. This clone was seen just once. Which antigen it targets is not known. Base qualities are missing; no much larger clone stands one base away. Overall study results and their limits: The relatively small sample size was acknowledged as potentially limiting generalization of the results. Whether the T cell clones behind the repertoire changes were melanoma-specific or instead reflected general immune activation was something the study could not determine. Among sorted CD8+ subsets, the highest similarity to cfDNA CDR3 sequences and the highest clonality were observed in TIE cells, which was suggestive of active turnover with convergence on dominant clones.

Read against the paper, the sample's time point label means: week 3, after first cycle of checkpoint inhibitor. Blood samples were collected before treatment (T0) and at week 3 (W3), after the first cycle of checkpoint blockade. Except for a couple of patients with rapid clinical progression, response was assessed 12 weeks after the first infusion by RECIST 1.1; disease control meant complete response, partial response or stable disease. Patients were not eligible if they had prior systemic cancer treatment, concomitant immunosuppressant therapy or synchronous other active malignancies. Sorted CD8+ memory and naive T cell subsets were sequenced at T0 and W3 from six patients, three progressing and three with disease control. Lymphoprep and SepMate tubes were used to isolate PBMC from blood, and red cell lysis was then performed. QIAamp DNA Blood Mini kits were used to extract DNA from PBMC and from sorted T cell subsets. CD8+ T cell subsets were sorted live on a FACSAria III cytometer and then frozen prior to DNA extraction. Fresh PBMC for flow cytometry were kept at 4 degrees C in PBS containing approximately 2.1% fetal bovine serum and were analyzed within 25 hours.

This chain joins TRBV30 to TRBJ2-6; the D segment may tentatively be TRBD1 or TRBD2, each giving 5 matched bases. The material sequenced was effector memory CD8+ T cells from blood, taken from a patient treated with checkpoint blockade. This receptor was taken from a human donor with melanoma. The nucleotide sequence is TGTGCCTGGATCTTCCGGGACGGAGTCTCTGGGGCCAACGTCCTGACTTTC. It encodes CAWIFRDGVSGANVLTF.